The subject of this entry is one T cell receptor (beta chain). The data were taken from a study of shared clonotypes between healthy human individuals. The CDR3 is 15 amino acids. In germline, CDR1 is MNHNY, CDR2 SVGAGI (reference sequence). Trimming removed 5 bases from V and 6 bases from J, with 19 bases in between. The method was immunoSEQ multiplex PCR; TCRdb's version includes in-frame clones alone and lacks a portion of them. Found here are fewer than 3 million clones, 85% to 95% of them singletons; the top ten hold about 0.41%. The receptor comes from a man younger than 35 in good health. Some clones in this sample may be carry-over from other donors' samples. Specimen: naive CD4+ T cells from PBMCs. Subset defined: CD45RA+ positively selected. The rearrangement uses TRBV6-6 and TRBJ1-1; maybe TRBD1 (5 bases). CDR3 amino acids: CASSIGHPSRAEAFF. In DNA form, the CDR3 reads TGTGCCAGCAGTATTGGACACCCTTCACGGGCTGAAGCTTTCTTT.